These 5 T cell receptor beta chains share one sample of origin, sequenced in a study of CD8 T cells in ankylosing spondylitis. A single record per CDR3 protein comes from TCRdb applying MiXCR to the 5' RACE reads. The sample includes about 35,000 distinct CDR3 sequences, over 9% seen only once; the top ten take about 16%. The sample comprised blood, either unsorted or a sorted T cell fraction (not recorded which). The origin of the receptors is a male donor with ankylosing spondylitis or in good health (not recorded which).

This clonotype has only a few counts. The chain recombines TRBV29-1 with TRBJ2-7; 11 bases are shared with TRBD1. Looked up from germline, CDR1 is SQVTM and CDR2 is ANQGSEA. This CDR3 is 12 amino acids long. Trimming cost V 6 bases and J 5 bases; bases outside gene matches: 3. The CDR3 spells CSVGQGANEQYF. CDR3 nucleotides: TGCAGCGTAGGACAGGGGGCCAACGAGCAGTACTTC.

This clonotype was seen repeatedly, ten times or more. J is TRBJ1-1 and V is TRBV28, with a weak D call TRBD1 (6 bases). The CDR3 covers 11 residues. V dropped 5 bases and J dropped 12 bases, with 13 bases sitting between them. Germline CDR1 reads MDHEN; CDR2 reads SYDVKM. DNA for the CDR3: TGTGCCAGCAGTCAACTGGGGGCGACTTTCTTT. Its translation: CASSQLGATFF.

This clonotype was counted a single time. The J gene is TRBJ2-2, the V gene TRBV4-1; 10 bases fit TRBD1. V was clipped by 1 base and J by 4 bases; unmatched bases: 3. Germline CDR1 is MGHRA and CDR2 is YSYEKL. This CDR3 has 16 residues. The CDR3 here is CASSQGQGAGTGELFF. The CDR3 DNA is TGCGCCAGCAGCCAAGGACAGGGGGCCGGCACCGGGGAGCTGTTTTTT.

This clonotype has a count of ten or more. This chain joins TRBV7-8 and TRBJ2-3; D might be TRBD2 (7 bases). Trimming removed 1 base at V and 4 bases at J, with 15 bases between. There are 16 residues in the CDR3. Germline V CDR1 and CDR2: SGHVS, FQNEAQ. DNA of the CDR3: TGTGCCAGCAGCTTAGGGGCGGGGGCGAGGGCAGATACGCAGTATTTT. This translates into CASSLGAGARADTQYF.

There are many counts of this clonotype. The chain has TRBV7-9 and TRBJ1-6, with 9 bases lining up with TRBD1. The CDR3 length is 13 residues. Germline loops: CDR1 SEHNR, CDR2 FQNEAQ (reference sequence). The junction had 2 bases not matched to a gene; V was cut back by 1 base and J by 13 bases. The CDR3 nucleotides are TGTGCCAGCAGCTTAGACAGGGGGCACCCCCTCCACTTT. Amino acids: CASSLDRGHPLHF.